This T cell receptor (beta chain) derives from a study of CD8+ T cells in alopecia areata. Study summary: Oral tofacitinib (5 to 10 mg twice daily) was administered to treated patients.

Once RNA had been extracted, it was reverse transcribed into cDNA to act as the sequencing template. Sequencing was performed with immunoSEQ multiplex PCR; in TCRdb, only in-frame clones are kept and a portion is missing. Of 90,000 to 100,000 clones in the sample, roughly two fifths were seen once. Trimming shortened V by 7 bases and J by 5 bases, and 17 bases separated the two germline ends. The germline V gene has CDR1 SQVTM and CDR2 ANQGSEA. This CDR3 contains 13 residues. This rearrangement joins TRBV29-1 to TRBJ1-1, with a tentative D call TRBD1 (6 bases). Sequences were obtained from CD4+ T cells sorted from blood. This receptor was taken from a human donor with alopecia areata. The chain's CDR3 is CSGVLGDITEAFF. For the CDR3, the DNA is TGCAGCGGGGTCTTGGGGGACATAACTGAAGCTTTCTTT.